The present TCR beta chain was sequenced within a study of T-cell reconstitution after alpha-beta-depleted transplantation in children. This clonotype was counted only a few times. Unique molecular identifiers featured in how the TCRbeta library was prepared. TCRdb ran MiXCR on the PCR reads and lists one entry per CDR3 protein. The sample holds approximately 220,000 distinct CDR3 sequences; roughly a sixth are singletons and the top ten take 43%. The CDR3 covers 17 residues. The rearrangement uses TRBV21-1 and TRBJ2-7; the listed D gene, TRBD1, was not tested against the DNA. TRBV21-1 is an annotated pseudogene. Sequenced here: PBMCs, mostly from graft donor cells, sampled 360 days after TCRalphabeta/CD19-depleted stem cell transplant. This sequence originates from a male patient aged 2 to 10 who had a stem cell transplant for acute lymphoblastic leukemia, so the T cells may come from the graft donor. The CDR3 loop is CASSKAGIGTAVGEQYF. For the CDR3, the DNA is TGTGCCAGCAGCAAAGCGGGGATAGGGACAGCAGTCGGCGAGCAGTACTTC.